Listed below are T cell receptor beta chains from one sample, sequenced in a study of T-cell memory formation after mild COVID-19. One entry per CDR3 protein results from TCRdb running MiXCR on the 5' RACE reads. The table has about 310,000 distinct CDR3 sequences, roughly a fifth seen once. The sample comprised PBMCs or a T cell subset sorted from them (not recorded which). The receptors come from a man younger than 30 who had mild COVID-19 (a few samples of this study predate the infection). Cell type and time point are not known. Each CDR3 is given with its conserved first and last residue. A D gene is named only where the DNA matches it firmly. Rows may omit the clone size; those that give it use once, few, many or a size class.

v_call	d_call	j_call	clone_size	cdr3_length	cdr3_aa	cdr3_nt
TRBV10-3	TRBD1	TRBJ2-7	-	13	CAIAGTGNYEQYF	TGTGCCATCGCCGGGACAGGGAACTACGAGCAGTACTTC
TRBV6-6	-	TRBJ1-5	-	14	CASSPAYSNQPQHF	TGTGCCAGCAGCCCAGCCTATAGCAATCAGCCCCAGCATTTT
TRBV10-3	-	TRBJ2-5	-	16	CAIISDYFKKQETQYF	TGTGCCATCATATCGGACTACTTCAAGAAACAAGAGACCCAGTACTTC
TRBV5-1	TRBD1	TRBJ1-1	few	15	CASSLLGQGNTEAFF	TGCGCCAGCAGCTTGTTAGGACAGGGGAACACTGAAGCTTTCTTT
TRBV7-9	-	TRBJ2-6	-	16	CASSPRQDSGANVLTF	TGTGCCAGCAGCCCCCGACAGGACTCTGGGGCCAACGTCCTGACTTTC
TRBV7-8	TRBD2	TRBJ2-2	few	17	CASSRFSGGTNTGELFF	TGTGCCAGCAGCCGTTTTAGCGGGGGGACGAACACCGGGGAGCTGTTTTTT
TRBV20-1	-	TRBJ1-1	-	13	CSAEGDLNTEAFF	TGCAGTGCAGAGGGCGACCTGAACACTGAAGCTTTCTTT
TRBV7-7	-	TRBJ2-1	-	15	CASSPRQALSNEQFF	TGTGCTAGCAGCCCACGACAGGCTTTGTCTAATGAGCAGTTCTTC
TRBV24-1	TRBD2	TRBJ2-3	many	17	CATSDPLALVGADTQYF	TGTGCCACCAGTGATCCACTAGCGCTCGTTGGAGCAGATACGCAGTATTTT
TRBV11-2	TRBD1	TRBJ2-1	-	16	CASRQQGWGTVNEQFF	TGTGCCAGCAGACAACAGGGGTGGGGGACGGTCAATGAGCAGTTCTTC
TRBV11-2	-	TRBJ1-2	-	13	CASSPIPGYGYTF	TGTGCCAGCAGCCCCATCCCAGGTTATGGCTACACCTTC
TRBV6-6	TRBD1	TRBJ2-1	-	12	CASGQGAYEQFF	TGTGCCAGCGGGCAGGGGGCCTATGAGCAGTTCTTC
TRBV20-1	-	TRBJ1-4	-	12	CSARRESGKLFF	TGCAGTGCTCGCAGGGAAAGTGGAAAACTGTTTTTT
TRBV4-1	TRBD2	TRBJ2-1	-	18	CASSSSGRSGEILSEQFF	TGCGCCAGCAGCAGCAGCGGGAGAAGCGGGGAAATACTCAGTGAGCAGTTCTTC
TRBV5-1	TRBD1	TRBJ2-7	few	14	CASSGQGSSYEQYF	TGCGCCAGCAGTGGACAGGGGAGTTCCTACGAGCAGTACTTC
TRBV12-5	TRBD1	TRBJ2-3	-	15	CASGSSDRDTDTQYF	TGTGCTAGTGGGTCATCGGACAGGGACACAGATACGCAGTATTTT
TRBV29-1	-	TRBJ2-1	many	11	CSVTGQPQQFF	TGCAGCGTTACTGGACAGCCTCAGCAGTTCTTC
TRBV7-2	-	TRBJ1-2	few	14	CASSSFRGNYGYTF	TGTGCCAGCAGCTCATTCCGAGGAAACTATGGCTACACCTTC
TRBV12-5	-	TRBJ1-1	few	13	CASGPGGSTEAFF	TGTGCTAGTGGTCCCGGGGGTAGCACTGAAGCTTTCTTT
TRBV6-4	-	TRBJ1-2	-	12	CASWSANYGYTF	TGTGCCAGCTGGTCGGCTAACTATGGCTACACCTTC
TRBV20-1	TRBD1	TRBJ2-7	-	13	CSAPGQGRNEQYF	TGCAGTGCGCCGGGACAGGGTAGGAACGAGCAGTACTTC
TRBV5-1	TRBD1	TRBJ2-5	-	15	CASSFGTGYQETQYF	TGCGCCAGCAGCTTCGGGACAGGATACCAAGAGACCCAGTACTTC
TRBV5-1	TRBD1	TRBJ2-1	-	15	CASSRSGTGVHEQFF	TGCGCCAGCAGTCGGTCCGGGACAGGGGTTCATGAGCAGTTCTTC
TRBV4-1	TRBD2	TRBJ2-1	few	15	CASSLLAGGVDEQFF	TGCGCCAGCAGCCTACTAGCGGGGGGTGTCGATGAGCAGTTCTTC
TRBV20-1	-	TRBJ2-3	few	10	CSAFRDTQYF	TGCAGTGCCTTCAGGGATACGCAGTATTTT
TRBV7-9	TRBD1	TRBJ2-6	once	19	CASSPNPGTGRAGANVLTF	TGTGCCAGCAGCCCGAACCCCGGGACAGGGCGGGCTGGGGCCAACGTCCTGACTTTC
TRBV4-1	-	TRBJ1-4	once	14	CASSPRATNEKLFF	TGCGCCAGCAGCCCCAGGGCAACTAATGAAAAACTGTTTTTT
TRBV27	-	TRBJ1-5	-	13	CASSLTGTQPQHF	TGTGCCAGCAGTTTAACAGGGACTCAGCCCCAGCATTTT
TRBV7-2	-	TRBJ2-3	-	15	CASSFRVAATDTQYF	TGTGCCAGCAGCTTTCGAGTAGCGGCAACAGATACGCAGTATTTT
TRBV2	-	TRBJ2-3	few	12	CARDDGTDTQYF	TGTGCCAGGGACGACGGCACAGATACGCAGTATTTT
TRBV12-3/TRBV12-4	-	TRBJ1-5	once	13	CASSFGGNSPQHF	TGTGCCAGCAGTTTTGGAGGTAACAGCCCCCAGCATTTT
TRBV29-1	TRBD1	TRBJ2-3	-	15	CSVETGASHTDTQYF	TGCAGCGTTGAAACAGGGGCCTCCCACACAGATACGCAGTATTTT
TRBV9	TRBD1	TRBJ1-2	-	14	CASTPGQGGDGYTF	TGTGCCAGCACCCCGGGACAGGGCGGAGATGGCTACACCTTC
TRBV29-1	TRBD1	TRBJ2-7	many	12	CSVAGQTYEQYF	TGCAGCGTTGCGGGACAGACTTACGAGCAGTACTTC
TRBV7-8	-	TRBJ2-5	-	13	CASSPIYQETQYF	TGTGCCAGCAGCCCCATTTACCAAGAGACCCAGTACTTC
TRBV27	-	TRBJ1-1	-	16	CASSRIGRELNTEAFF	TGTGCCAGCAGTCGAATTGGTCGGGAGTTGAACACTGAAGCTTTCTTT
TRBV7-2	-	TRBJ1-1	-	17	CASSAFGQGKDNTEAFF	TGTGCCAGCAGTGCCTTTGGGCAGGGGAAGGACAACACTGAAGCTTTCTTT
TRBV15	-	TRBJ2-3	-	16	CATSRARGLGTDTQYF	TGTGCCACCAGCAGAGCGAGGGGGTTGGGCACAGATACGCAGTATTTT
TRBV10-3	-	TRBJ1-1	few	13	CAINTSPGGEAFF	TGTGCCATCAATACTTCACCGGGAGGTGAAGCTTTCTTT
TRBV6-2/TRBV6-3	-	TRBJ2-3	-	13	CAGGDTGLDTQYF	TGTGCCGGAGGGGATACAGGGCTTGATACGCAGTATTTT
TRBV20-1	-	TRBJ1-5	few	14	CSANPGDSNQPQHF	TGCAGTGCTAACCCAGGGGATAGCAATCAGCCCCAGCATTTT
TRBV5-1	TRBD1	TRBJ2-1	-	13	CASSAGQGYEQFF	TGCGCCAGCAGCGCGGGACAGGGCTATGAGCAGTTCTTC
TRBV6-5	TRBD2	TRBJ2-1	-	15	CASSYIGGVKSEQFF	TGTGCCAGCAGTTACATCGGGGGGGTTAAGAGTGAGCAGTTCTTC
TRBV7-9	-	TRBJ1-1	few	14	CASSFPTANTEAFF	TGTGCCAGCAGCTTCCCGACGGCGAACACTGAAGCTTTCTTT
TRBV28	-	TRBJ1-2	few	10	CASRNYGYTF	TGTGCCAGCCGAAACTATGGCTACACCTTC
TRBV2	TRBD1	TRBJ1-2	-	14	CASSGQGWSYGYTF	TGTGCCAGCAGTGGACAGGGCTGGAGCTATGGCTACACCTTC
TRBV20-1	-	TRBJ2-1	-	14	CSATEGGVRNEQFF	TGCAGTGCAACGGAAGGGGGGGTAAGAAATGAGCAGTTCTTC
TRBV7-6	-	TRBJ2-5	-	12	CASSHESGTQYF	TGTGCCAGCAGCCACGAATCGGGGACCCAGTACTTC